This is a list of T cell receptor beta chains from one sample in a study of cytomegalovirus exposure and HLA in healthy donors. Method: immunoSEQ multiplex PCR; TCRdb's copy keeps in-frame clones and lacks some. The sample records about 78,000 clones, 90% to 97% being singletons. The sequencing sample was made of PBMCs. The receptors derive from a man in his late teens or twenties in good health and CMV-seropositive. Each CDR3 is given with its conserved first and last residue. The D gene is left open where the match is weak. Clone size is shown for a subset of rows, as once, few, many or a class of expanded clone.

CDR3 length,D gene,V gene,J gene,clone size,CDR3 DNA,CDR3 protein
13,-,TRBV18,TRBJ1-5,-,TGTGCCAGCTCACCAGGGCCAGATCAGCCCCAGCATTTT,CASSPGPDQPQHF
16,TRBD1,TRBV5-1,TRBJ1-1,-,TGCGCCAGCAGTATATCTACAGGGGGTCGGGGAACTGAAGCTTTCTTT,CASSISTGGRGTEAFF
13,-,TRBV9,TRBJ2-1,-,TGTGCCAGCAGCGCAGGGTTGTACAATGAGCAGTTCTTC,CASSAGLYNEQFF
14,TRBD2,TRBV4-2,TRBJ2-3,-,TGTGCCAGCAGCCTAGATAGCGGGGCAGATACGCAGTATTTT,CASSLDSGADTQYF
14,TRBD2,TRBV4-1,TRBJ2-2,-,TGCGCCAGCAGCCAAGTCGGGAGGACCGGGGAGCTGTTTTTT,CASSQVGRTGELFF
18,-,TRBV5-6,TRBJ2-4,-,TGTGCCAGCAGCCCTCGAGTGACTAGAGGGATTGCCAAAAACATTCAGTACTTC,CASSPRVTRGIAKNIQYF
13,-,TRBV7-9,TRBJ1-4,-,TGTGCCAGCAGCTTAGCTTGGAGGGAAAAACTGTTTTTT,CASSLAWREKLFF
15,-,TRBV27,TRBJ2-2,-,TGTGCCAGCAGTTCACTCAGGGCGTGGACCGGGGAGCTGTTTTTT,CASSSLRAWTGELFF
15,TRBD2,TRBV29-1,TRBJ2-5,-,TGCAGCGTTGGCGATATAGCGGGAGGAAAAGAGACCCAGTACTTC,CSVGDIAGGKETQYF
13,TRBD1,TRBV28,TRBJ2-5,-,TGTGCCAGCAGACGCCCCGACCGTGAGACAGGGGACTTC,CASRRPDRETGDF
17,TRBD1,TRBV4-1,TRBJ2-2,-,TGCGCCAGCAGCCAAAGACAGGGGGCTATGGGAACCGGGGAGCTGTTTTTT,CASSQRQGAMGTGELFF
13,-,TRBV11-2,TRBJ1-2,-,TGTGCCAGCAGCTTGGACAATAACTATGGCTACACCTTC,CASSLDNNYGYTF
14,-,TRBV4-1,TRBJ2-1,-,TGCGCCAGCAGCCAAGATTCCGGCTACAATGAGCAGTTCTTC,CASSQDSGYNEQFF
14,-,TRBV10-1,TRBJ2-7,-,TGCGCCAGCAGTGAGTCAGCGGGCCCCTACGAGCAGTACTTC,CASSESAGPYEQYF
14,-,TRBV5-1,TRBJ2-7,-,TGCGCCAGCAGCTTCCGTACACAGGGGAGGGAGCAGTACTTC,CASSFRTQGREQYF
15,-,TRBV10-3,TRBJ2-1,-,TGTGCCATCAGTGAGTCGCAGGGGCTACACAATGAGCAGTTCTTC,CAISESQGLHNEQFF
16,-,TRBV6-4,TRBJ2-6,once,TGTGCCAGCAGTGTGGCAGCTAGCTCTGGGGCCAACGTCCTGACTTTC,CASSVAASSGANVLTF
16,-,TRBV7-6,TRBJ2-1,-,TGTGCCAGCAGCTTATGGGGTAGCGGAGGCTACAATGAGCAGTTCTTC,CASSLWGSGGYNEQFF
14,TRBD2,TRBV2,TRBJ2-1,-,TGTGCCAGCAGTGGGGGACTAGCGGGGGCCGAGCAGTTCTTC,CASSGGLAGAEQFF
15,TRBD1,TRBV6-1,TRBJ1-5,-,TGTGCCAGCAGCCACGGGACAGGGAACAATCAGCCCCAGCATTTT,CASSHGTGNNQPQHF
11,-,TRBV7-9,TRBJ2-7,-,TGTGCCAGCAGCGCAGACTCCGAGCAGTACTTC,CASSADSEQYF
13,-,TRBV19,TRBJ1-2,-,TGTGCCAGTAGTACAGGGTGGAGCTATGGCTACACCTTC,CASSTGWSYGYTF
15,TRBD1,TRBV4-1,TRBJ1-1,-,TGCGCCAGCAGCAAAACATTCCAGGGGGACCCTGAAGCTTTCTTT,CASSKTFQGDPEAFF
14,-,TRBV5-1,TRBJ2-7,once,TGCGCCAGCAGGCAAGGGGGGGCCGAGGGGGAGCAGTACTTC,CASRQGGAEGEQYF